The next 25 T cell receptor beta chains were all read from a single sample in a study of tumor and adjacent non-tumor tissue in lung cancer. TCRbeta libraries were built with three rounds of nested PCR, modified from ARM-PCR. TCRdb passed the multiplex PCR reads through MiXCR, listing each CDR3 protein once. This table holds approximately 120,000 distinct CDR3 sequences, 60% to 70% found once. No cell sorting was done before RNA was extracted from the tissue. The sequenced material came from lung tumor tissue. The receptor set was obtained from a man aged 30-40 years with non-small cell lung cancer.

Note on this clonotype: No conserved phenylalanine or tryptophan is present at the end of the CDR3, so a read error is the likely explanation. The chain joins TRBV11-2 to TRBJ1-1; TRBD1 might be the D (5 bases). Deletions cut 1 base from V and 10 bases from J, with 19 bases between. There are 15 residues in the CDR3. Germline values: CDR1 SGHAT, CDR2 FQNNGV. This CDR3 reads CASSLGEGSRQSAFL. The CDR3 DNA reads TGTGCCAGCAGCTTAGGAGAAGGCAGTCGACAGTCAGCTTTCTTG.

The chain couples TRBV10-3 to TRBJ2-7; the D gene is possibly TRBD1 (6 bases). With 6 bases removed from V and 2 bases from J, the gap between germline ends came to 14 bases. CDR3 length: 14 amino acids. Per germline, CDR1 ENHRY and CDR2 SYGVKD. The CDR3 DNA reads TGTGCCATCAGCCGGAGACAGGAACCCTACGAGCAGTACTTC. This encodes CAISRRQEPYEQYF.

This clonotype was recorded many times. The gene calls are TRBV12-3 or TRBV12-4 and TRBJ2-7; D unresolved. The length of the CDR3 is 13 residues. Trimming removed 6 bases from V and 2 bases from J, with 11 bases in between. CDR3 sequence reads: CASRAGATYEQYF. CDR3 DNA sequence: TGTGCCAGCAGGGCAGGAGCCACCTACGAGCAGTACTTC.

This clonotype has a single count. Its ends do not fully match the called genes, so a read error is possible. The chain uses TRBV11-2 and TRBJ2-3; possible D gene TRBD2, 7 bases. This CDR3 region has 13 residues. Germline assignment: CDR1 SGHAT and CDR2 FQNNGV. CDR3 amino acids: CASSPAGAGTQYF. Written as DNA, the CDR3 is TGTGCCAGCAGCCCCGCGGGGGCAGGTACGCAGTATTTC.

About this clonotype itself: This may come from a read error, since a much larger clone is one base off. V is TRBV6-6 and J is TRBJ2-1; D is possibly TRBD2 (7 bases). This CDR3 contains 16 residues. With 6 bases removed from V and 8 bases from J, the gap between germline ends came to 23 bases. Germline CDR1 is MNHNY and CDR2 is SVGAGI (reference sequence). As DNA, the CDR3 is TGTGCCAGCAGCCAAGCAGGGGCTAGCGGTTACGATGAGCAGTTCTTC. It encodes CASSQAGASGYDEQFF.

The chain uses TRBV4-1 and TRBJ2-2; maybe TRBD1 (6 bases). The CDR3 is 17 amino acids. V gave up 4 bases and J gave up 5 bases, with 20 bases separating them. CDR1 is MGHRA and CDR2 is YSYEKL in the germline V gene. CDR3 nucleotides: TGCGCCAGCAGCCCAGATCCTAGGGGGTACCTTACCGGGGAGCTGTTTTTT. This encodes CASSPDPRGYLTGELFF.

This clonotype showed up many times. J is TRBJ2-5 and V is TRBV6-5, with 7 bases lining up with TRBD1. J was trimmed by 2 bases and V by 5 bases; bases with no gene match: 2. The CDR3 totals 13 residues. Germline lookup yields CDR1 MNHEY and CDR2 SVGAGI. CDR3 DNA sequence: TGTGCCAGCAGTCTGGACAGGCAAGAGACCCAGTACTTC. Encoded protein: CASSLDRQETQYF.

As to this clonotype: One junction end disagrees with the germline gene, perhaps due to a read error. The chain carries TRBV20-1 and TRBJ1-1; possibly TRBD1 for D (5 bases). The germline gives CDR1 DFQATT, CDR2 SNEGSKA (reference sequence). There are 11 residues in the CDR3. The CDR3 nucleotides are TGTACTGCCACGGCGGGGCCTGAAGCTTTCTTT. Translation gives CTATAGPEAFF.

This chain joins TRBV28 and TRBJ1-2; 7 bases line up with TRBD1. The CDR3 loop spans 15 amino acids. V was clipped by 5 bases and J by 1 base; unmatched bases: 7. Per the germline V gene, CDR1 is MDHEN and CDR2 is SYDVKM. CDR3 sequence (DNA): TGTGCCAGCAGTGCCCCCGGGACAGTTAACTATGGCTACACCTTC. This translates into CASSAPGTVNYGYTF.

Details on this clonotype: As the CDR3 is not closed by the conserved phenylalanine or tryptophan, this likely results from a read error. The chain couples TRBV11-3 to TRBJ2-3; a weak D match, TRBD2 (6 bases). Germline CDR1 is SGHNT and CDR2 is YENEEA. Trimming pared 8 bases from V and 4 bases from J, leaving 13 bases between. This CDR3 contains 13 residues. CDR3 DNA sequence: TGTGCCAGCGAAGGCAGGGAGGCAGATACGCAGTATTCT. Translation: CASEGREADTQYS.

With regard to this clonotype: A junction boundary mismatches the germline segment, possibly from a read error. The chain links TRBV6-5 to TRBJ2-1; 8 bases match TRBD2. Per the germline V gene, CDR1 is MNHEY and CDR2 is SVGAGI. The CDR3 length is 15 residues. CDR3 sequence (DNA): TGTACCAGCAGTTACGACGGGGGGGCCGACAATGAGCAGTTCTTC. Encoded protein: CTSSYDGGADNEQFF.

A remark on this clonotype: With a much larger clone just one base away, this may be a read error. This rearrangement joins TRBV20-1 to TRBJ2-1, with 7 bases lining up with TRBD2. The CDR3 loop spans 12 amino acids. Germline loops: CDR1 DFQATT, CDR2 SNEGSKA (reference sequence). The CDR3 reads CSAGLADNERFF. In DNA form, the CDR3 reads TGCAGTGCTGGGCTAGCGGACAATGAGCGGTTCTTC.

V is TRBV20-1 and J is TRBJ2-1, with D perhaps matching TRBD1 or TRBD2 (5 bases each). V lost 7 bases to trimming and J lost 7 bases, with 17 bases between them. Germline V gene sequence: CDR1 DFQATT, CDR2 SNEGSKA (reference sequence). The CDR3 consists of 13 residues. The CDR3 reads CSVLRGPHNEQFF. The CDR3 DNA is TGCAGTGTCCTACGGGGCCCGCATAATGAGCAGTTCTTC.

As to this clonotype: A read error is possible here, since a much larger clone lies one base away. This sequence joins TRBV4-2 and TRBJ1-6, with TRBD1 identical over 10 bases. CDR3 size: 17 residues. Germline CDR1 LGHNA, CDR2 YNFKEQ. For the CDR3, the DNA is TGTGCCTGCAGCCAAGATGGGACAGGGGCTTGGAATTCACCCCTCCACTTT. It specifies CACSQDGTGAWNSPLHF.

As to this clonotype: A much larger clone lies one base from this, so it may be a read error. The chain is built from TRBV11-3 and TRBJ2-1; a possible D gene is TRBD1 (6 bases). The CDR3 runs to 16 residues. Germline-derived CDR1 and CDR2 are SGHNT and YENEEA. The CDR3 bases are TGTGCCAACAGCTTAGGGGGACCGCCAAGCTACAATGAGCAGTTCTTC. Translated, it gives CANSLGGPPSYNEQFF.

Regarding this clonotype: The germline gene is not matched at one end of the junction; a read error may be the cause. The rearrangement links TRBV6-5 to TRBJ2-6; either TRBD1 or TRBD2 may fit D (5 bases each). CDR1 is MNHEY, CDR2 SVGAGI, per germline. The CDR3 consists of 16 residues. The CDR3 region has the DNA TGTGCCAGCAGTTGGAACCCAGGGTCCGGGGCCAACATCCTGACTTTC. As protein: CASSWNPGSGANILTF.

This clonotype was observed at least ten times. V and J are TRBV29-1 and TRBJ2-6, with 8 nucleotides matching TRBD1. J gave up 0 bases and V 6 bases, and 7 bases lay outside the gene matches. From germline, CDR1 is SQVTM and CDR2 ANQGSEA. This CDR3 spans 16 amino acids. CDR3 protein: CSVRRTGNSGANVLTF. The CDR3 nucleotides are TGCAGCGTCCGGAGGACAGGGAACTCTGGGGCCAACGTCCTGACTTTC.

With respect to this clonotype: One junction end does not reproduce the germline sequence, and a read error may be involved. This CDR3 reads CSVMWDISYEEYF. The CDR3 DNA sequence: TGCAGTGTTATGTGGGACATTTCCTACGAGGAGTACTTC. This sequence joins TRBV29-1 and TRBJ2-7; TRBD1 is a possible D gene (6 bases). Germline CDR1 reads SQVTM; CDR2 reads ANQGSEA. The CDR3 covers 13 residues.

A note on this clonotype: A read error is possible here, since a much larger clone lies one base away. The chain couples TRBV12-3 or TRBV12-4 to TRBJ2-2; 9 bases line up with TRBD1. This CDR3 spans 15 amino acids. The CDR3, as DNA: TGTGCCGGCAGTTTATGGAGACAGGGGGTCGGGGAGCTGTTTTTT. It translates to CAGSLWRQGVGELFF.

Details on this clonotype: The CDR3 carries no conserved terminal phenylalanine or tryptophan, so it likely arises from a read error. The rearrangement uses TRBV6-2 or TRBV6-3 and TRBJ1-4; D is unclear. Germline assignment: CDR1 MNHEY and CDR2 SVGEGT. The CDR3 loop spans 13 amino acids. Between the trimmed V and J ends, which lost 4 bases and 10 bases, there was a span of 13 bases. CDR3 residues: CASSSSGLRKLFL. The CDR3 nucleotides are TGTGCCAGCAGTTCCTCAGGTCTCAGAAAACTGTTTCTT.

About this clonotype itself: Since the CDR3 does not end with the conserved phenylalanine or tryptophan, this likely comes from a read error. The rearrangement joins TRBV12-3 or TRBV12-4 to TRBJ1-2, with D perhaps TRBD1 (5 bases). The CDR3 runs 11 residues. CDR3 DNA sequence: TGTACCAGCAGTCAGGGAACTGGCTACACCTCC. Protein sequence: CTSSQGTGYTS.

About this clonotype itself: The junction departs from germline at one end; a sequencing error may be responsible. The rearrangement uses TRBV20-1 and TRBJ2-5, with D maybe TRBD2 (7 bases). The CDR3 spans 15 residues. Germline loops: CDR1 DFQATT, CDR2 SNEGSKA (reference sequence). Written as DNA, the CDR3 is TGCAGTGCTAGAGATCCGCGGGGGCCCCCCGGGACCCAATACTTC. This translates into CSARDPRGPPGTQYF.

Concerning this clonotype itself: Given the absence of the conserved phenylalanine or tryptophan at the CDR3 end, a read error is likely. The CDR3 spells CASSRDSVISPLHV. CDR3 DNA sequence: TGTGCTAGCAGTCGAGACAGTGTAATTTCACCCCTCCACGTT. V usage is TRBV12-3 or TRBV12-4 and J usage is TRBJ1-6; D may be TRBD1 (5 bases). This CDR3 spans 14 amino acids.

This clonotype was recorded once. The chain carries TRBV20-1 and TRBJ2-1, with D tentatively TRBD2 (6 bases). The CDR3 runs to 14 residues. Germline loops: CDR1 DFQATT, CDR2 SNEGSKA (reference sequence). CDR3 sequence reads: CNTSSAGGYNEQFF. The CDR3 DNA follows: TGCAATACTAGCTCCGCGGGTGGGTACAATGAGCAGTTCTTC.

This clonotype was found a few times. This sequence may be a read error, since a much larger clone differs from it by one base. The chain employs TRBV6-6 and TRBJ2-1, with 9 bases lining up with TRBD1. This CDR3 has 15 residues. Germline-derived CDR1 and CDR2 are MNHNY and SVGAGI (reference sequence). CDR3 sequence (DNA): TGTGTCAGCAGTAAGCCGGGACAGGGTTCCAATGAGCAGTTCTTC. It yields the protein CVSSKPGQGSNEQFF.